Here is one T cell receptor beta chain with its context. The antigen it recognizes is unknown. No base quality values were provided; no much bigger clone lies one nucleotide off. Here V drops 7 bases and J drops 0 bases, and the junction holds 9 bases not matched to any gene. CDR1 and CDR2 are read off the germline V gene as MRHNA and SNTAGT. From the cysteine through the phenylalanine, the CDR3 covers 17 amino acids. Of all the DNA, just the CDR3 is kept, 51 bases in frame from base 1. This entry is derived from a study of OX40 agonist ivuxolimab in advanced cancers. Notes on the research overall: Ivuxolimab was an agonistic, fully human IgG2 monoclonal antibody directed against OX40 (CD134), a costimulatory receptor. Intravenous ivuxolimab was administered to patients every 2 weeks at six dose levels: 0.01, 0.1, 0.3, 1.5, 3 and 10 mg/kg. Of the approximately 50 patients in dose escalation, around 20 had hepatocellular carcinoma, some 15 had melanoma, 9 had renal cell carcinoma and 9 had head and neck cancer. In the dose-escalation cohort, around four fifths of patients were male, and the mean age was 60 years with a range of roughly 20 to 85. Prior anti-PD-1, anti-PD-L1 or anti-CTLA-4 therapy was permitted, and approximately 39% of dose-escalation patients had received checkpoint inhibitors. Partial responses were achieved by three dose-escalation patients, of whom one had hepatocellular carcinoma and two had cutaneous melanoma. Peripheral TCRbeta sequencing aimed to test whether ivuxolimab altered TCR sequence diversity and caused clonal T-cell expansion. The paper describes the monotherapy dose-escalation part (N ≈ 49 patients) of the phase I trial of ivuxolimab. What the research found in general, with its limitations: At doses of 0.1 to 3.0 mg/kg, clonal expansion of both CD4+ and CD8+ blood T cells was observed from baseline to week 6. In the 0.1-3.0 mg/kg groups, partial responders had among the lowest normalized peripheral clonal expansion, particularly in CD8+ T cells. The antigen specificity of the peripheral T cells that underwent clonal expansion was not determined. On average, CD8+ T cells showed more expanded clones than CD4+ T cells after ivuxolimab. Low levels of normalized T-cell clonal expansion were also seen in some patients who did not respond.

The trial excluded patients who had a history of autoimmune disease or were on systemic immunosuppression. Peripheral blood for TCR sequencing was collected from all dose cohorts at baseline, on cycle 4 day 1, and on cycle 7 day 1. The samples were taken from a phase I, first-in-human, multicenter, open-label dose-escalation trial of ivuxolimab. Adults with locally advanced or metastatic melanoma, renal cell, hepatocellular, or head and neck squamous cell carcinoma were enrolled in the trial. Before TCR sequencing, CD4+ T cells and CD8+ T cells from peripheral blood were sorted into separate populations. Genomic DNA was isolated from the sorted cells so that the TCRbeta CDR3 region could be sequenced. The immunoSEQ Assay was used to sequence the TCRbeta CDR3 regions. TCRdb limited this immuneACCESS table to in-frame rearrangements with V and J called. A share of clones is missing; checked studies link under half to unresolved V genes, and the rest is unexplained. For this sample the table gives tens of thousands of clones, of which about 82% were detected only once. In total, the top ten clones hold roughly 10% of the sample.

The V and J segments used are TRBV6-4 and TRBJ2-6; TRBD1 aligns with 7 central bases. The starting material was CD4+ or CD8+ T cells sorted from blood, obtained in a trial of the OX40 agonist ivuxolimab. The sequence was collected from an adult with an advanced solid tumor such as melanoma, head and neck, liver or kidney cancer. Here the CDR3 is given as CASKGQGDPSGANVLTF. The DNA sequence is given as TGTGCCAGCAAGGGGCAGGGGGACCCCTCTGGGGCCAACGTCCTGACTTTC.